This T cell receptor (beta chain) was documented in a study of blood T cells in healthy people across ages. Then a second PCR, running roughly 6 to 11 cycles, was carried out with a sample-barcoded 5' primer and a J-beta primer mix. TCRdb itself ran the 5' RACE reads through MiXCR, one entry per CDR3 protein. This sample has 1.2 million to 1.5 million distinct CDR3 sequences; about 43% occur once, and the top ten carry 7.9%. This CDR3 has 15 amino acids. Germline V lookup: CDR1 SGHRS, CDR2 YFSETQ. After removal of 4 bases from V and 6 bases from J, the junction contained 9 bases not matched to a gene.

V usage is TRBV5-1 and J usage is TRBJ2-1, with 8 bases fitting TRBD2. The TCR originated in a woman under 30 in good health. The sample consisted of blood. The CDR3 DNA follows: TGCGCCAGCAGCATCGGGGGGGCCGGCGGCAATGAGCAGTTCTTC. This translates into CASSIGGAGGNEQFF.